The clone carrying this T cell receptor (beta chain) has more than one count but fewer than ten. Its antigen is currently unknown. This entry is derived from a study of T-cell memory formation after mild COVID-19. About the study: Largely donor-specific TCR clusters were found.

TCRdb reprocessed the 5' RACE reads with MiXCR, giving one entry per CDR3 protein. The top ten hold about 13% of the sample, which has a few hundred thousand distinct CDR3 sequences, 28% seen once. Whole-study findings and limits: CD8+ contracting clones occupied EMRA, while CD4+ ones occupied mainly CM and EM. Later expanders leaned CD4+, whereas day 15 to 85 contracting clones were balanced CD4/CD8. Prior to infection, memory already included some responding clones, suggesting cross-reactive memory joined.

The germline gives CDR1 LGHDT, CDR2 YNNKEL (reference sequence). The CDR3 consists of 15 residues. Trimming took 0 bases from V and 7 from J, leaving 16 bases between them. This TCR derives from an adult woman who had mild COVID-19 (a few samples of this study predate the infection). Cell type and time point are not known. The source material was PBMCs or a T cell subset sorted from them (not recorded which). The V call is TRBV3-1, the J call TRBJ2-7; no reliable D call. The CDR3 loop reads CASSQDIMAGREQYF. DNA of the CDR3: TGTGCCAGCAGCCAAGATATCATGGCCGGCAGAGAGCAGTACTTC.